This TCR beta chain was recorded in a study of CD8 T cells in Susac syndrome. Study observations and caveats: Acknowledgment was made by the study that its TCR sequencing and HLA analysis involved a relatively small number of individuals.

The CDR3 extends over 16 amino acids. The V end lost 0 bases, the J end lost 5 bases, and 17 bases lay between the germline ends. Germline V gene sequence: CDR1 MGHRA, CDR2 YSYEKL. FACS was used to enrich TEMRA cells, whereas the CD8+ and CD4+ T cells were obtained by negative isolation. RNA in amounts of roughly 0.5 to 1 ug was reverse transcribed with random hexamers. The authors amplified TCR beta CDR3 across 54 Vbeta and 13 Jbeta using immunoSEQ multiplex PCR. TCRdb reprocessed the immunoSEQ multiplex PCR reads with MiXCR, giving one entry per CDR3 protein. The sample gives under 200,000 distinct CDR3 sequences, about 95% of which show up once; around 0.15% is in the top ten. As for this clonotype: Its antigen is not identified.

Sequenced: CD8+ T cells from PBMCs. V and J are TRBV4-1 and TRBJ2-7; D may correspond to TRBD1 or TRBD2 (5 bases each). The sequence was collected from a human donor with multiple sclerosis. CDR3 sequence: CASSQDRGLFADEQYF. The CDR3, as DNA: TGCGCCAGCAGCCAAGATCGGGGCTTGTTCGCCGACGAGCAGTACTTC.